This T cell receptor (beta chain) originates from a study of blood T cell repertoires in COVID-19. For the study at large: Acute and convalescent COVID-19 specimens originated in the United States, Italy and Spain.

TCRdb keeps only in-frame clones here, not all; method: immunoSEQ multiplex PCR. Here the sample spans hundreds of thousands of clones, about 83% being singletons. The CDR3 is 13 amino acids. V shed 2 bases and J shed 6 bases, with 8 bases lying between them. This TCR derives from a woman aged 25 to 39 with COVID-19, enrolled during active disease. This sequence joins TRBV12-3 or TRBV12-4 and TRBJ2-1; perhaps TRBD2 as D (5 bases). Sequences were obtained from peripheral blood. As DNA, the CDR3 is TGTGCCAGCAGTTTAACTAGGTTCAATGAGCAGTTCTTC. Translating gives CASSLTRFNEQFF.